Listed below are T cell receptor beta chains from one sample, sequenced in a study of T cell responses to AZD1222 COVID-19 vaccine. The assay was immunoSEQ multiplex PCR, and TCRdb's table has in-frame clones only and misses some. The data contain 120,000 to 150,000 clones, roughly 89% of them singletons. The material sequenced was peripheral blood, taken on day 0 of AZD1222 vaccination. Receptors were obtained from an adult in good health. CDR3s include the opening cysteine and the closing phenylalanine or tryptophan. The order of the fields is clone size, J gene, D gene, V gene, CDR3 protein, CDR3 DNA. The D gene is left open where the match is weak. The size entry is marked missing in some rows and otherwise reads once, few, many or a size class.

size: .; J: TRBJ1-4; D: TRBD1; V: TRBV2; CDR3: CASSVTGTGGEKLFF; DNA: TGTGCCAGCAGCGTTACCGGGACAGGGGGCGAAAAACTGTTTTTT
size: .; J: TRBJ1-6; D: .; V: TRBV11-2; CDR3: CASSLVGRNSPLHF; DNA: TGTGCCAGCAGCTTAGTAGGCCGGAATTCACCCCTCCACTTT
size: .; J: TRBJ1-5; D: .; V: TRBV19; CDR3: CASSPDSNQPQHF; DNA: TGTGCCAGTAGTCCAGATAGCAATCAGCCCCAGCATTTT
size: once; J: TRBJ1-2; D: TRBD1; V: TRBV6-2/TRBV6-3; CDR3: CASSDRTGGVRNYGYTF; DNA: TGTGCCAGCAGTGATCGGACAGGGGGCGTTAGGAACTATGGCTACACCTTC
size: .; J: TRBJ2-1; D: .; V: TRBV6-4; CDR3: CASSERRGERGSYNEQFF; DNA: TGTGCCAGCAGTGAGAGGAGAGGGGAGCGAGGGTCCTACAATGAGCAGTTCTTC
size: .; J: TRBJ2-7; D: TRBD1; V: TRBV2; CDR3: CASIGQGAYEQYF; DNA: TGTGCCAGCATAGGACAGGGGGCCTACGAGCAGTACTTC
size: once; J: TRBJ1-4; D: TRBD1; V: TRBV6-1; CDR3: CASRDRGNEKLFF; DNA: TGTGCCAGCCGTGACAGGGGTAATGAAAAACTGTTTTTT
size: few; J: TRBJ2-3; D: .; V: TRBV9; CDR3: CASSVVKGSAADTQYF; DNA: TGTGCCAGCAGCGTAGTGAAGGGGAGCGCTGCAGATACGCAGTATTTT
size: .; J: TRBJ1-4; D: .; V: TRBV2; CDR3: CASSEPLDRTRKEKLFF; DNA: TGTGCCAGCAGTGAACCCCTCGACAGGACACGTAAGGAAAAACTGTTTTTT
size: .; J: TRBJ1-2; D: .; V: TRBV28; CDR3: CASSSGAIGYTF; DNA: TGTGCCAGCAGTTCGGGGGCGATAGGCTACACCTTC
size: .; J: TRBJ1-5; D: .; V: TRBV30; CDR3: CAWSYGLDQPQHF; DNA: TGTGCCTGGAGTTATGGGTTGGATCAGCCCCAGCATTTT
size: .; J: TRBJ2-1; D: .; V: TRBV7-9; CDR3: CASSLLDGSYNEQFF; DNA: TGTGCCAGCAGCTTGCTAGATGGGTCCTACAATGAGCAGTTCTTC
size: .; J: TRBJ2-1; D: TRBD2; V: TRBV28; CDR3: CASRSLSGTTPRGNEQFF; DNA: TGTGCCAGCAGGAGTCTTAGCGGGACCACCCCCCGTGGCAATGAGCAGTTCTTC
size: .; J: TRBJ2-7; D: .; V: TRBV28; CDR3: CASSSFYEQYF; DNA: TGTGCCAGCAGTTCCTTCTACGAGCAGTACTTC
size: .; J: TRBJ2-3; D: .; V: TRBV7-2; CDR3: CASSSHNTDTQYF; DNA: TGTGCCAGCAGCTCACACAACACAGATACGCAGTATTTT
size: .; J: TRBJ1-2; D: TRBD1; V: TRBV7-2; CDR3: CASSLGTGPNYGYTF; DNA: TGTGCCAGCAGCTTGGGGACAGGGCCCAACTATGGCTACACCTTC
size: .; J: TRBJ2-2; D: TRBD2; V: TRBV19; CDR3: CASSIGGAGAYTGELFF; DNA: TGTGCCAGTAGTATTGGCGGAGCGGGAGCGTACACCGGGGAGCTGTTTTTT
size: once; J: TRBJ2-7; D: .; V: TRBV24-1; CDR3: CATRLTGGYEQYF; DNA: TGTGCAACCCGGCTTACAGGAGGATACGAGCAGTACTTC
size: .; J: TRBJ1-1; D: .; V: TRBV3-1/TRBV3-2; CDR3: CASSQQLNTEAFF; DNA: TGTGCCAGCAGCCAACAACTCAACACTGAAGCTTTCTTT
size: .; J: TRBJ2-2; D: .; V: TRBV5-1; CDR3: CASSLARYGTGELFF; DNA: TGCGCCAGCAGCTTGGCAAGATATGGCACCGGGGAGCTGTTTTTT
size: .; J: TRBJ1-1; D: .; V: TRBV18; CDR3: CASSPQGGNTEAFF; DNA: TGTGCCAGCTCACCACAGGGGGGAAACACTGAAGCTTTCTTT
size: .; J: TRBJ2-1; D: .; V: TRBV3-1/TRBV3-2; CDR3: CASSLYNEQFF; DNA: TGTGCCAGCAGCCTGTACAATGAGCAGTTCTTC
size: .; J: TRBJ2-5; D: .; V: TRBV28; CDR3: CASTLGLLTGDQYF; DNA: TGTGCCAGCACGTTGGGACTGCTGACCGGGGACCAGTACTTC
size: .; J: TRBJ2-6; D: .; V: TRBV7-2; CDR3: CASSSGANVLTF; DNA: TGTGCCAGCAGCTCTGGGGCCAACGTCCTGACTTTC
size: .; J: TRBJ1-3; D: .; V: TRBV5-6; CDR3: CASSPRPASSGNTIYF; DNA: TGTGCCAGCAGCCCCAGACCGGCCAGCTCTGGAAACACCATATATTTT
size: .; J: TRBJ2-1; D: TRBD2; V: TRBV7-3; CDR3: CASSPPGRAYNEQFF; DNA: TGTGCCAGCAGCCCCCCGGGGAGGGCCTACAATGAGCAGTTCTTC
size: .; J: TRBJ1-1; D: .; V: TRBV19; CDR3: CASNYGGANTEAFF; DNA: TGTGCCAGTAACTACGGCGGGGCGAACACTGAAGCTTTCTTT
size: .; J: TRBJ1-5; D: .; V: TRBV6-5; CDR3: CASSYGGNQPQHF; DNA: TGTGCCAGCAGTTACGGAGGAAATCAGCCCCAGCATTTT